This T cell receptor (beta chain) stems from a study of cytomegalovirus exposure and HLA in healthy donors. Germline V gene data show CDR1 as SGHVS and CDR2 as FQNEAQ. This CDR3 comprises 13 residues. V was clipped by 4 bases and J by 7 bases; unmatched bases: 7. The PCR employed 60 Vbeta primers together with 13 Jbeta primers. Method: immunoSEQ multiplex PCR; TCRdb's copy keeps in-frame clones and lacks some. There are more than 95,000 clones in the sample; about 16% occur only once, and 0.8% to 0.95% lies in the top ten. This clone turned up a few times. Material: PBMCs. The chain couples TRBV7-8 to TRBJ2-7; 7 nucleotides match TRBD2. This clonotype was obtained from a female donor in good health and CMV-seronegative. CDR3 region: CASSYSGAREQYF. As DNA, the CDR3 is TGTGCCAGCAGCTACAGCGGGGCTCGAGAGCAGTACTTC.